These 9 T cell receptor beta chains were all obtained from the same sample, sequenced in a study of tumor-infiltrating lymphocytes in primary liver carcinoma. Reverse transcription of roughly 480 ng total RNA with a constant-region primer produced TCR beta cDNA. Generation of the TCR beta libraries relied on three nested multiplex PCR rounds using slightly modified ARM-PCR. The first two PCR rounds, approximately 10 cycles each, used TRBV1-TRBV30 forward primers and a C-beta reverse primer. From the multiplex PCR reads, TCRdb called clonotypes with MiXCR, one entry per CDR3 protein. The sample consists of fewer than 350,000 distinct CDR3 sequences, 65% of them appearing once. Both blood RNA, taken from unsorted whole blood, and germline DNA were extracted. The sequenced sample consisted of peripheral blood. Receptors originate from a man in his forties with primary liver carcinoma and hepatitis B virus infection.

In the case of this clonotype: With a much larger clone just one base away, this may be a read error. The chain recombines TRBV12-3 or TRBV12-4 with TRBJ2-7, with TRBD2 matching over 7 bases. V shed 7 bases and J 5 bases; nucleotides not matched to a gene: 8. The CDR3 has 13 residues. CDR3 sequence: CASTSGTNHEQYF. The CDR3 DNA reads TGTGCCAGCACCTCCGGGACTAACCACGAGCAGTACTTC.

This clonotype was detected many times. J is TRBJ2-2 and V is TRBV6-1, with D maybe TRBD2 (5 bases). Germline CDR1 is MNHNS and CDR2 is SASEGT. V lost 7 bases and J lost 4, with 7 bases in between. The CDR3 loop spans 12 amino acids. The CDR3 protein is CASMGSTGELFF. The DNA of the CDR3 is TGTGCCAGCATGGGGAGCACCGGGGAGCTGTTTTTT.

Of note for this clonotype: A much more abundant neighbour one base away suggests this may be a read error. V and J are TRBV7-9 and TRBJ1-2; 8 nucleotides agree with TRBD1. V lost 7 bases and J lost 6; bases outside the gene matches: 22. The CDR3 has 18 residues. CDR1 is SEHNR, CDR2 FQNEAQ, per germline (reference sequence). CDR3: CASNPPSPGTGITNGYTF. The CDR3 DNA sequence: TGTGCCAGCAATCCACCGAGCCCCGGGACAGGAATTACCAATGGCTACACCTTC.

This clonotype turned up a few times. This could be a read error, since a much larger clone is one nucleotide away. The chain uses TRBV4-1 and TRBJ2-7; the D call may be TRBD1 or TRBD2 (5 bases each). This CDR3 has 16 residues. The V gene's germline CDR1 is MGHRA and CDR2 YSYEKL. In DNA, the CDR3 is TGCACCAGCAGCCAGGGTCTAGCTGCCAGGTCCTACGAGCAGTACTTC. Its translation is CTSSQGLAARSYEQYF.

This clonotype has a count of ten or more. The V gene is TRBV29-1, the J gene TRBJ1-4, with D possibly TRBD1 on 5 matching bases. CDR1 is SQVTM, CDR2 ANQGSEA, per germline. V was shortened by 7 bases and J by 7 bases, with 16 bases between the two germline ends. The CDR3 totals 13 residues. The CDR3 loop reads CSGTAGFREKLFF. CDR3 nucleotides: TGCAGCGGAACGGCAGGGTTCCGTGAAAAACTGTTTTTT.

Points on this clonotype: This could be a read error, since a much larger clone is one nucleotide away. Because it lacks the conserved phenylalanine or tryptophan at the end, this CDR3 is likely a read error. The gene calls are TRBV4-1 and TRBJ2-2, with D tentatively TRBD1 (6 bases). Deletions cut 8 bases from V and 3 bases from J, with 13 bases between. Germline V lookup: CDR1 MGHRA, CDR2 YSYEKL. CDR3 length: 14 amino acids. Here the CDR3 DNA reads TGCGCCAGCTCCTGGGACACTTACACCGGGGAGCTGTTTCTT. Amino acids: CASSWDTYTGELFL.

This clonotype was seen a single time. The junction departs from germline at one end; a sequencing error may be responsible. The chain is built from TRBV29-1 and TRBJ1-2; a possible D gene is TRBD1 (5 bases). This CDR3 comprises 11 residues. Germline loops: CDR1 SQVTM, CDR2 ANQGSEA. The CDR3 loop reads CNVRGPLGYTF. The CDR3 nucleotides are TGCAACGTTAGGGGACCACTGGGCTACACCTTC.

At least ten counts were recorded for this clonotype. The V call is TRBV6-2 or TRBV6-3, the J call TRBJ2-2, with D possibly matching TRBD2 (6 bases). This CDR3 comprises 14 residues. Germline CDR1 MNHEY, CDR2 SVGEGT. V lost 7 bases, J lost 0 bases, and 9 bases lay in between. The DNA for the CDR3 is TGTGCCAGCAAGGGACTTTCGAACACCGGGGAGCTGTTTTTT. As protein: CASKGLSNTGELFF.

V gene TRBV5-4 combines with J gene TRBJ2-1; possibly TRBD2 for D (6 bases). The V end was cut by 8 bases, the J end by 8 bases, with 17 bases between. Germline CDR1 and CDR2: SGHNT and YYREEE (reference sequence). The CDR3 is made up of 13 amino acids. The CDR3 spells CARIGGSPYEQFF. DNA of the CDR3: TGTGCCAGAATTGGGGGGTCTCCCTATGAGCAGTTCTTC. The variable domain in full, completed from reference TRBV5-4 and TRBJ2-1, reads ETGVTQSPTHLIKTRGQQVTLRCSSQSGHNTVSWYQQALGQGPQFIFQYYREEENGRGNFPPRFSGLQFPNYSSELNVNALELDDSALYLCARIGGSPYEQFFGPGTRLTVL.